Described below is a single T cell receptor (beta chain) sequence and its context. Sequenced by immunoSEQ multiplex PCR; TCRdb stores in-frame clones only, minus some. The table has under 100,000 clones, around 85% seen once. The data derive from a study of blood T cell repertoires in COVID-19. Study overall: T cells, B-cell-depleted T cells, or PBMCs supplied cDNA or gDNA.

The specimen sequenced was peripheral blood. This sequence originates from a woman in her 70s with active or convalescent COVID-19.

The CDR3 sequence is CASSLAKQGRTDTQYF. The CDR3 bases are TGTGCCAGCAGCTTGGCCAAACAGGGAAGGACAGATACGCAGTATTTT. This chain uses TRBV5-4 with TRBJ2-3; D is perhaps TRBD1 (6 bases). Deletions cut 0 bases from V and 3 bases from J, with 14 bases between. Germline V gene lookup returns CDR1 SGHNT and CDR2 YYREEE (reference sequence). There are 16 residues in the CDR3.